This note documents a single TCR beta chain sequence. Its antigen is undetermined. The PCR made use of 60 Vbeta and 13 Jbeta primers. Clones were read by immunoSEQ multiplex PCR, and TCRdb kept only the in-frame ones, dropping some. The sample holds 120,000 or so clones, about 16% seen once. The data stem from a study of cytomegalovirus exposure and HLA in healthy donors. For the study at large: Unique TCRs numbering roughly 80 million, obtained from HLA-typed donors, made up an early data release. Study conclusions and caveats: It was confirmed in vitro that three of the CMV-associated chains were specific for CMV antigens.

This CDR3 is built from 15 residues. V was shortened by 0 bases and J by 5 bases, with 10 bases between the two germline ends. Germline assignment: CDR1 MNHEY and CDR2 SMNVEV (reference sequence). This cohort consisted of healthy bone marrow donors. Sequencing was done on a sample of PBMCs. The V call is TRBV27, the J call TRBJ1-4; possibly TRBD1 for D (5 bases). This receptor was obtained from a woman between 18 and 29 years old in good health and CMV-seronegative. The CDR3 DNA sequence: TGTGCCAGCAGTTTATCAGGGGTCCCAAATGAAAAACTGTTTTTT. Translated: CASSLSGVPNEKLFF.